A single sample is the source of the 25 T cell receptor beta chains below, sequenced in a study of blood T cell repertoires in COVID-19. Profiling relied on immunoSEQ multiplex PCR, and the TCRdb table lists in-frame clones only, not all of them. The repertoire has more than 95,000 clones, roughly 80% of them found once; the top ten carry 15%. The sequenced sample was peripheral blood. The receptors were sampled from a woman of 80 years or more with acute or convalescent COVID-19.

The V and J genes are TRBV28 and TRBJ2-5, with TRBD1 matching 8 bases. The germline gives CDR1 MDHEN, CDR2 SYDVKM. After removal of 3 bases from V and 1 base from J, the junction contained 4 bases not matched to a gene. The CDR3 has 15 residues. The CDR3 loop reads CASSFSTGGQETQYF. In DNA form, the CDR3 reads TGTGCCAGCAGTTTTAGCACAGGGGGCCAAGAGACCCAGTACTTC.

The CDR3 bases are TGTGCCAGCAACCGGGACAGGGGATACGAGCAGTACTTC. Protein sequence: CASNRDRGYEQYF. V usage is TRBV28 and J usage is TRBJ2-7, with TRBD1 matching 10 bases. V was pared by 7 bases and J by 4 bases, with 4 bases of the junction left unmatched. CDR1 and CDR2 (germline): MDHEN, SYDVKM. The CDR3 is 13 amino acids.

This clone was detected once. The chain carries TRBV4-3 and TRBJ2-1; 13 bases align to TRBD2. Trimming took 0 bases from V and 9 from J; bases not matched to a gene: 8. The CDR3 is 17 amino acids. CDR1 is LGHNA, CDR2 YSLEER, per germline. The CDR3 sequence is CASSQDLGTSGMGEQFF. The DNA for the CDR3 is TGCGCCAGCAGCCAAGATCTGGGGACTAGCGGGATGGGTGAGCAGTTCTTC.

The chain joins TRBV5-8 to TRBJ2-1, with TRBD2 identical over 9 bases. Germline trimming cut 0 bases from V and 4 bases from J; bases unmatched to any gene: 5. This CDR3 region has 16 residues. The germline gives CDR1 SGHTS, CDR2 YDEGEE. CDR3 sequence (DNA): TGTGCCAGCAGCTTGGCCACTAGCGGGTTTTACAATGAGCAGTTCTTC. Residues: CASSLATSGFYNEQFF.

CDR3 sequence reads: CASWGVGNTIYF. The CDR3 nucleotides read TGTGCCAGCTGGGGGGTTGGAAACACCATATATTTT. The rearrangement links TRBV6-5 to TRBJ1-3; D possibly corresponds to TRBD1 (5 bases). Trimming shortened V by 8 bases and J by 3 bases, and 8 bases separated the two germline ends. CDR3 length equals 12 residues. CDR1 and CDR2 from the germline V gene are MNHEY and SVGAGI.

V gene TRBV5-1 combines with J gene TRBJ2-1; 14 bases map to TRBD2. The V and J ends lost 4 bases and 7 bases, in that order; junction bases with no gene match: 4. Looked up from germline, CDR1 is SGHRS and CDR2 is YFSETQ. This CDR3 region has 15 residues. The CDR3 protein is CASSPGLAGGNEQFF. The CDR3 DNA reads as TGCGCCAGCAGCCCCGGACTAGCGGGGGGTAATGAGCAGTTCTTC. Full variable domain (missing parts from reference TRBV5-1 and TRBJ2-1): KAGVTQTPRYLIKTRGQQVTLSCSPISGHRSVSWYQQTPGQGLQFLFEYFSETQRNKGNFPGRFSGRQFSNSRSEMNVSTLELGDSALYLCASSPGLAGGNEQFFGPGTRLTVL.

The rearrangement uses TRBV12-5 and TRBJ1-3; no clear D. Germline CDR1 reads LGHNT; CDR2 reads FRNRAP. This CDR3 is built from 13 residues. Trimming left V 4 bases short and J 3 bases short, with 7 bases between. CDR3: CASGSAGGNTIYF. The CDR3 nucleotides are TGTGCTAGTGGTTCGGCAGGTGGAAACACCATATATTTT.

Regarding this clone: The same CDR3 arises from other DNA sequences in this sample as well. The V call is TRBV6-4, the J call TRBJ1-1; TRBD1 might be the D (6 bases). V lost 6 bases and J 1 base, leaving 9 bases between the germline ends. The CDR3 totals 13 residues. In germline, CDR1 is MRHNA, CDR2 SNTAGT. In nucleotides, the CDR3 is TGTGCCAGCAGCTTGGACAGGAACACTGAAGCTTTCTTT. Its protein is CASSLDRNTEAFF.

The chain employs TRBV6-5 and TRBJ1-2, with a weak D call TRBD1 (5 bases). Germline V gene sequence: CDR1 MNHEY, CDR2 SVGAGI. CDR3 size: 13 residues. Trimming pared 5 bases from V and 4 bases from J, leaving 11 bases between. CDR3 DNA sequence: TGTGCCAGCAGTATGACAGCCGGCTATGGCTACACCTTC. This sequence encodes CASSMTAGYGYTF.

The gene calls are TRBV27 and TRBJ2-1, with 12 nucleotides matching TRBD2. Germline CDR1 is MNHEY and CDR2 is SMNVEV (reference sequence). V shed 6 bases and J 3 bases; nucleotides not matched to a gene: 6. CDR3 length equals 16 residues. The CDR3 sequence: CASSQLAGGVYNEQFF. CDR3 nucleotides: TGTGCCAGCAGCCAGCTAGCGGGAGGGGTCTACAATGAGCAGTTCTTC.

This sequence joins TRBV18 and TRBJ2-3, with 8 bases fitting TRBD2. Trimming cost V 5 bases and J 2 bases; bases outside gene matches: 9. Germline CDR1 KGHSH, CDR2 LQKENI. The CDR3 has 16 amino acids. Here the CDR3 DNA reads TGTGCCAGCTCAAGATTAGCGGGACCCTACACAGATACGCAGTATTTT. Amino acid sequence: CASSRLAGPYTDTQYF. The full variable domain, completed using reference TRBV18 and TRBJ2-3, is NAGVMQNPRHLVRRRGQEARLRCSPMKGHSHVYWYRQLPEEGLKFMVYLQKENIIDESGMPKERFSAEFPKEGPSILRIQQVVRGDSAAYFCASSRLAGPYTDTQYFGPGTRLTVL.

This clone has a handful of counts. The chain carries TRBV4-1 and TRBJ1-2, with 8 nucleotides matching TRBD1. The CDR3 loop spans 14 amino acids. Germline V lookup: CDR1 MGHRA, CDR2 YSYEKL. J was trimmed by 8 bases and V by 2 bases; bases with no gene match: 7. CDR3 loop: CASSQMDRVGGYTF. In DNA form, the CDR3 reads TGCGCCAGCAGCCAAATGGACAGGGTCGGCGGCTACACCTTC.

The chain combines TRBV5-1 with TRBJ2-1; 9 nucleotides line up with TRBD2. Germline V gives CDR1 SGHRS, CDR2 YFSETQ. The trim removed 4 bases at V and 7 bases at J, leaving 6 bases unmatched. The CDR3 runs 14 residues. The CDR3 nucleotides read TGCGCCAGCAGCATAATAGCGGGAGATAATGAGCAGTTCTTC. Encoded protein: CASSIIAGDNEQFF.

The CDR3 sequence is CATSVTGEQPQHF. CDR3 sequence (DNA): TGTGCCACCAGTGTTACAGGGGAGCAGCCCCAGCATTTT. V gene TRBV24-1 combines with J gene TRBJ1-5, with 7 positions matching TRBD1. Germline CDR1 reads KGHDR; CDR2 reads SFDVKD. Trimming removed 5 bases from V and 7 bases from J; junction bases left unmatched: 4. The CDR3 runs to 13 residues.

The chain's CDR3 is CASSFYPGDEQYV. As DNA, the CDR3 is TGTGCCAGCAGCTTTTATCCGGGAGACGAGCAGTACGTC. The rearrangement uses TRBV7-2 and TRBJ2-7, with D tentatively TRBD2 (6 bases). CDR3 size: 13 residues. Trimming pared 3 bases from V and 5 bases from J, leaving 11 bases between. Germline CDR1 is SGHTA and CDR2 is FQGNSA.

The chain carries TRBV28 and TRBJ1-3; D is unresolved. Germline CDR1 reads MDHEN; CDR2 reads SYDVKM. Trimming removed 5 bases at V and 0 bases at J, with 11 bases between. CDR3 length: 15 amino acids. CDR3 in DNA: TGTGCCAGCAGTCCCCCAGACATCTCTGGAAACACCATATATTTT. Translated: CASSPPDISGNTIYF.

V gene TRBV5-4 combines with J gene TRBJ2-5; D is unclear. V lost 0 bases, J lost 5 bases, and 11 bases lay in between. The germline V gene has CDR1 SGHNT and CDR2 YYREEE (reference sequence). The CDR3 runs to 14 residues. The CDR3 loop is CASSLERASETQYF. The CDR3 DNA sequence: TGTGCCAGCAGCTTGGAGCGCGCATCCGAGACCCAGTACTTC.

The chain links TRBV5-5 to TRBJ2-1; TRBD1 might be the D (6 bases). Trimming removed 1 base at V and 0 bases at J, with 11 bases between. CDR1 is SGHKS, CDR2 YYEKEE, per germline (reference sequence). This CDR3 has 16 amino acids. Written as DNA, the CDR3 is TGTGCCAGCAGCTTGAAAGGGACACTCTCCTACAATGAGCAGTTCTTC. Its protein product is CASSLKGTLSYNEQFF.

V usage is TRBV19 and J usage is TRBJ2-6; D is uncertain. Deletions cut 4 bases from V and 0 bases from J, with 7 bases between. Germline V CDR1 and CDR2: LNHDA, SQIVND (reference sequence). The CDR3 is 15 residues long. The CDR3 loop reads CASSSSASGANVLTF. CDR3 coding DNA: TGTGCCAGTAGTAGCAGTGCCTCTGGGGCCAACGTCCTGACTTTC.

This chain connects TRBV18 to TRBJ2-5, with a weak D call TRBD2 (6 bases). Germline V gene data show CDR1 as KGHSH and CDR2 as LQKENI. The V end was cut by 3 bases, the J end by 5 bases, with 13 bases between. This CDR3 has 14 residues. This chain's CDR3 is CASSPEGGGETQYF. CDR3 nucleotide sequence: TGTGCCAGCTCACCTGAGGGAGGAGGGGAGACCCAGTACTTC. Complete variable domain (other parts from reference TRBV18 and TRBJ2-5): NAGVMQNPRHLVRRRGQEARLRCSPMKGHSHVYWYRQLPEEGLKFMVYLQKENIIDESGMPKERFSAEFPKEGPSILRIQQVVRGDSAAYFCASSPEGGGETQYFGPGTRLLVL.

The gene calls are TRBV6-6 and TRBJ1-4, with 7 bases fitting TRBD1. Germline V gene data show CDR1 as MNHNY and CDR2 as SVGAGI (reference sequence). The CDR3 is 13 residues long. J gave up 8 bases and V 5 bases, and 5 bases lay outside the gene matches. CDR3 DNA: TGTGCCAGCAGTGGCGGACAGGCGGAAAAACTGTTTTTT. Amino acid sequence: CASSGGQAEKLFF.

The gene calls are TRBV18 and TRBJ2-2; D perhaps matches TRBD1 (6 bases). Per the germline V gene, CDR1 is KGHSH and CDR2 is LQKENI. The V and J ends lost 6 bases and 2 bases respectively, with 13 bases between them. This CDR3 spans 15 amino acids. CDR3 bases: TGTGCCAGCTCCCTATCGACAGGAAACACCGGGGAGCTGTTTTTT. Its protein product is CASSLSTGNTGELFF.

The chain combines TRBV27 with TRBJ1-1; no clear D. The CDR3 consists of 22 residues. The V gene's germline CDR1 is MNHEY and CDR2 SMNVEV (reference sequence). V was shortened by 3 bases and J by 0 bases, with 32 bases between the two germline ends. Written as DNA, the CDR3 is TGTGCCAGCAGTTTTAATCCTTTACAACTTGGAAATTCTCCGGGGATGAACACTGAAGCTTTCTTT. It yields the protein CASSFNPLQLGNSPGMNTEAFF.

The chain uses TRBV4-1 and TRBJ2-2; 16 nucleotides agree with TRBD2. This CDR3 region has 20 residues. J was trimmed by 4 bases and V by 2 bases; bases with no gene match: 10. Germline V lookup: CDR1 MGHRA, CDR2 YSYEKL. The chain's CDR3 is CASSQPPGLAGGKGTGELFF. For the CDR3, the DNA is TGCGCCAGCAGCCAACCTCCGGGACTAGCGGGAGGGAAAGGCACCGGGGAGCTGTTTTTT.

The gene calls are TRBV19 and TRBJ1-2; possibly TRBD1 for D (6 bases). Looked up from germline, CDR1 is LNHDA and CDR2 is SQIVND (reference sequence). V shed 2 bases and J shed 3 bases, with 13 bases lying between them. This CDR3 has 15 amino acids. The CDR3: CASSISSGVHYGYTF. The CDR3 DNA is TGTGCCAGTAGTATATCGTCAGGGGTCCACTATGGCTACACCTTC.